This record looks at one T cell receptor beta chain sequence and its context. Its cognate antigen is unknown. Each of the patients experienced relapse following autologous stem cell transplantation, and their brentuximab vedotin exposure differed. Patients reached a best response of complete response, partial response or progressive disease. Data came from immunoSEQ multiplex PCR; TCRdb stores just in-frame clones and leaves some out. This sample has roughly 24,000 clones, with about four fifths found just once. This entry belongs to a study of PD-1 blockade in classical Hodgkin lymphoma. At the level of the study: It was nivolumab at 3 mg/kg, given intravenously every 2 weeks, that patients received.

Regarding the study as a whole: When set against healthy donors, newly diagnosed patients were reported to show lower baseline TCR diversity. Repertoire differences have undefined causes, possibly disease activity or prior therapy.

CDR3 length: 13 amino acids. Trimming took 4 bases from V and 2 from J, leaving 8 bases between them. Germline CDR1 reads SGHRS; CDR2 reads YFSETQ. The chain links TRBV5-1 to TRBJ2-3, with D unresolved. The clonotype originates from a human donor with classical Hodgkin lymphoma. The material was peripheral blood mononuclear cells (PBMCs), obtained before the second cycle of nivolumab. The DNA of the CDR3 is TGCGCCAGCAGCAGAGGCTTCACAGATACGCAGTATTTT. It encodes CASSRGFTDTQYF.